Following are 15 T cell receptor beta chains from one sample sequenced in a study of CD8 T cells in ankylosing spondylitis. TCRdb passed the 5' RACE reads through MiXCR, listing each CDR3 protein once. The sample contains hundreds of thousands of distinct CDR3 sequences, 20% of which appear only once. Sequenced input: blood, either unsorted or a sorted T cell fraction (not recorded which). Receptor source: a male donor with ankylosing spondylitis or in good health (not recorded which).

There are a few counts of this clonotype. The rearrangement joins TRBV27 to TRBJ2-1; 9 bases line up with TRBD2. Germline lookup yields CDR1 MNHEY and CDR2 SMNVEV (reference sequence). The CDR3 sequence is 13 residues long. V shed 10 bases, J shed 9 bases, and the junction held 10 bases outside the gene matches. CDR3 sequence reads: CATGGGRAGEQFF. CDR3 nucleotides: TGTGCCACCGGGGGCGGGAGGGCCGGTGAGCAGTTCTTC.

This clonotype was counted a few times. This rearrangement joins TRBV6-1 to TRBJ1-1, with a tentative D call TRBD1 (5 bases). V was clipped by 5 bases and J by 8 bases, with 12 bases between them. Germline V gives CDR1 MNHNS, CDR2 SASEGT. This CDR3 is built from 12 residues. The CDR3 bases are TGTGCCAGCAGTATATGGGACTCCGAAGCTTTCTTT. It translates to CASSIWDSEAFF.

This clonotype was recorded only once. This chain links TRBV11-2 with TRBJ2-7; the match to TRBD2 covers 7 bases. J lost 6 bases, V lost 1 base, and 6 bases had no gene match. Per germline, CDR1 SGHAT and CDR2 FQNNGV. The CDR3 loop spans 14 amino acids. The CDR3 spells CASSLGLGEGEQYV. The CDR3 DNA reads TGTGCCAGCAGCTTAGGATTGGGGGAGGGCGAGCAGTACGTC.

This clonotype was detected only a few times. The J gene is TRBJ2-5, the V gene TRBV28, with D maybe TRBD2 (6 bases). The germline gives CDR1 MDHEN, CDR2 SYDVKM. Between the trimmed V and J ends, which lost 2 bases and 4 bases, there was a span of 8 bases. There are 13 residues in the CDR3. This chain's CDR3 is CASSLRRAETQYF. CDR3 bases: TGTGCCAGCAGTTTAAGGAGGGCAGAGACCCAGTACTTC.

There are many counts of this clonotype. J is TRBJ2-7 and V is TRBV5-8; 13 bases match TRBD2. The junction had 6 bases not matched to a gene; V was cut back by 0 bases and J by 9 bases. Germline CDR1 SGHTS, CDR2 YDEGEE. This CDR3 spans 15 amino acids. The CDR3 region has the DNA TGTGCCAGCAGCTTGGTCGGGACTAGCGGGAAGGTGCAGTACGTC. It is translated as CASSLVGTSGKVQYV.

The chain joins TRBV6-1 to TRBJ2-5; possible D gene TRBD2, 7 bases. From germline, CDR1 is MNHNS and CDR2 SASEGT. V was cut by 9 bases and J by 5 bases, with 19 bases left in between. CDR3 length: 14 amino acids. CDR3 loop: CASILTGAGETQYF. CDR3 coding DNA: TGTGCCAGTATACTGACAGGAGCGGGGGAGACCCAGTACTTC.

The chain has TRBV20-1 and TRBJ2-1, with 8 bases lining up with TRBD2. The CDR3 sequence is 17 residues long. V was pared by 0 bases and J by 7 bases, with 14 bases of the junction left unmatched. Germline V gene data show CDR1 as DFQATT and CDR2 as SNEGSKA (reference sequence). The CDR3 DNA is TGCAGTGCTAGAGATCGAGCGGGACTAGTTCGAATGAATGAGCAGTTCTTC. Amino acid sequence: CSARDRAGLVRMNEQFF.

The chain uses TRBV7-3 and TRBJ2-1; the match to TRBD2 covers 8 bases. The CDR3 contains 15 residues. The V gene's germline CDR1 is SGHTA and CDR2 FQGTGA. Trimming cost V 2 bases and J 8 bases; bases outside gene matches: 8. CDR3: CASSLLAGTRYEQFF. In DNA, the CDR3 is TGTGCCAGCAGCTTACTAGCGGGTACCAGGTATGAGCAGTTCTTC. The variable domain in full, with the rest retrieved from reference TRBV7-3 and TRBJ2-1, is GAGVSQTPSNKVTEKGKYVELRCDPISGHTALYWYRQSLGQGPEFLIYFQGTGAADDSGLPNDRFFAVRPEGSVSTLKIQRTERGDSAVYLCASSLLAGTRYEQFFGPGTRLTVL.

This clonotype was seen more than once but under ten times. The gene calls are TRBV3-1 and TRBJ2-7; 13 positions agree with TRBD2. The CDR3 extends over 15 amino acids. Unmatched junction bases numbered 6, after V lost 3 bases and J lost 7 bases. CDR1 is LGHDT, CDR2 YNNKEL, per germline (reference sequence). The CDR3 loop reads CASSQGLAGLREQYV. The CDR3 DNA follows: TGTGCCAGCAGCCAGGGACTAGCGGGGCTGCGGGAGCAGTACGTC.

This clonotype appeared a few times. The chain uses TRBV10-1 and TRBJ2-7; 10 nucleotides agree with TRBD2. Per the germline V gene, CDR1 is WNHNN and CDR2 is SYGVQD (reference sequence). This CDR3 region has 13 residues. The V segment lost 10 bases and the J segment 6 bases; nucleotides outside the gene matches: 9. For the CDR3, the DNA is TGCGCCACCTCTAGCGGGAGACGGGTCGAGCAGTACGTC. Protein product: CATSSGRRVEQYV.

In DNA form, the CDR3 reads TGTGCCAGCCGTCCCGGTTCCTCTGGAAACACCATATATTTT. This sequence encodes CASRPGSSGNTIYF. The rearrangement joins TRBV6-1 to TRBJ1-3; no clear D. The CDR3 spans 14 residues. Per the germline V gene, CDR1 is MNHNS and CDR2 is SASEGT. Deletions cut 8 bases from V and 0 bases from J, with 11 bases between.

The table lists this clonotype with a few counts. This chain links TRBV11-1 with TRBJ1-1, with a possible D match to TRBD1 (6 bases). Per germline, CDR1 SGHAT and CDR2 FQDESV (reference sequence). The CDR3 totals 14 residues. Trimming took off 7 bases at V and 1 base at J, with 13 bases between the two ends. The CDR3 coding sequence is TGTGCCAGCACCCCGGGACAAAAGAACACTGAAGCTTTCTTT. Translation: CASTPGQKNTEAFF. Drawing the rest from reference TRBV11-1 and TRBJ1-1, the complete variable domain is EAEVAQSPRYKITEKSQAVAFWCDPISGHATLYWYRQILGQGPELLVQFQDESVVDDSQLPKDRFSAERLKGVDSTLKIQPAELGDSAMYLCASTPGQKNTEAFFGQGTRLTVV.

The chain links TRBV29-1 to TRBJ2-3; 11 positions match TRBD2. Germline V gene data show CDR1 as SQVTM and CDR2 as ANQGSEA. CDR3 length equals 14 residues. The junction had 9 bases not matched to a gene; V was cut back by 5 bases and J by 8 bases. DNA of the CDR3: TGCAGCGTTCCTCTCGGGACTAGCGGAACTACGCAGTATTTT. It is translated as CSVPLGTSGTTQYF.

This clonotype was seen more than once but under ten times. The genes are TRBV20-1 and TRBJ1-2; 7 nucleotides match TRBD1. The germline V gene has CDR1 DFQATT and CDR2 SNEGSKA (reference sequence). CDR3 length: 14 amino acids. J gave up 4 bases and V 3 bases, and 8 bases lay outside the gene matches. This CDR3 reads CSASLRGGIYGYTF. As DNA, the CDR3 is TGCAGTGCTAGCCTCAGGGGGGGTATCTATGGCTACACCTTC.

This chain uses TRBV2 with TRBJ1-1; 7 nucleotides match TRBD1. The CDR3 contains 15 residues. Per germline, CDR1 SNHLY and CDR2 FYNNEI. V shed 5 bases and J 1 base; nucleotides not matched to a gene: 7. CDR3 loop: CASSPSGTANTEAFF. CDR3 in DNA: TGTGCCAGCAGTCCGTCCGGGACAGCGAACACTGAAGCTTTCTTT.